The subject of this entry is one T cell receptor (beta chain). The antigen is unknown. This sample stems from a study of graft-versus-host responses after intestinal transplantation. Study-wide background: Grafts that recipients had were multivisceral, liver-intestinal, or isolated intestinal transplants.

TCRdb keeps only in-frame clones here, not all; method: immunoSEQ multiplex PCR. Here the sample spans around 50,000 clones, about 88% being singletons. Study-wide results and limits: Recipient marrow showed GvH clones, some seen first in ileum or blood.

This sequence was found in a human donor who was the organ donor for an intestinal transplant. The specimen was unstimulated CD4+ T cells sorted from spleen or lymph node cells, collected before transplant.

CDR3 bases: TGTGCCAGCAGCCCTTCGGACAGATTCTACGAGCAGTACTTC. Residues: CASSPSDRFYEQYF. The genes are TRBV6-5 and TRBJ2-7, with D possibly being TRBD1 (6 bases). The germline CDR1 and CDR2 sequences are MNHEY and SVGAGI. This CDR3 is built from 14 residues. V lost 6 bases and J lost 3, with 15 bases in between.